This is a list of T cell receptor beta chains from one sample in a study of cytomegalovirus exposure and HLA in healthy donors. This table comes from immunoSEQ multiplex PCR, and its TCRdb copy is limited to in-frame clones, with some not included. This repertoire shows roughly 120,000 clones, about 81% found once; its top ten account for roughly 1.1%. Sequencing was done on a sample of PBMCs. These receptors were taken from a woman aged 25 to 39 in good health and CMV-seronegative. CDR3s include the opening cysteine and the closing phenylalanine or tryptophan. D genes are given only for firm matches. Clone size is not always given. Where it is, it says once, few, many or a class for expanded clones.

abundance,j_gene,d_gene,v_gene,CDR3nt,CDR3aa
NA,TRBJ1-4,NA,TRBV6-1,TGTGCCAGCACCGTCCGCGGGGCGGATGAAAAACTGTTTTTT,CASTVRGADEKLFF
NA,TRBJ1-1,NA,TRBV19,TGTGCCAGTAGGTACGGGGGGACTCTTCCCAACACTGAAGCTTTCTTT,CASRYGGTLPNTEAFF
NA,TRBJ2-1,TRBD1,TRBV18,TGTGCCAGCTCACCGGACAGGAGCTCCTACAATGAGCAGTTCTTC,CASSPDRSSYNEQFF
NA,TRBJ2-3,NA,TRBV7-9,TGTGCCAGCAGATCCCGCCTCCCCACATTGACTAGCACAGATACGCAGTATTTT,CASRSRLPTLTSTDTQYF
NA,TRBJ1-5,TRBD1,TRBV6-1,TGTGCCAGCAGTCGGGACAGCCTCAATCAGCCCCAGCATTTT,CASSRDSLNQPQHF
NA,TRBJ1-5,TRBD1,TRBV6-6,TGTGCCAGCAGTTCGGGACAGGGAGGAGTGCAGCCCCAGCATTTT,CASSSGQGGVQPQHF
NA,TRBJ2-7,TRBD1,TRBV6-5,TGTGCCAGCAGGGGGGACAGGGGAGGCAACGAGCAGTACTTC,CASRGDRGGNEQYF
NA,TRBJ2-7,TRBD1,TRBV7-6,TGTGCCAGCAGCCCCGGGACAGGGGATACCTACGAGCAGTACTTC,CASSPGTGDTYEQYF
NA,TRBJ2-2,TRBD2,TRBV5-1,TGCGCCAGCAGCTTGTTCCCTAGCGGGAGGTTAGCGGACACCGGGGAGCTGTTTTTT,CASSLFPSGRLADTGELFF
NA,TRBJ2-5,TRBD2,TRBV7-9,TGTGCCAGCAGCTTTCGACTAGCGGAATATCAAGAGACCCAGTACTTC,CASSFRLAEYQETQYF
NA,TRBJ2-2,NA,TRBV5-1,TGCGCCAGCACAGGGCCACGAGACACCGGGGAGCTGTTTTTT,CASTGPRDTGELFF
few,TRBJ2-1,NA,TRBV7-9,TGTGCCAGCAGCTTAGACTCTTACAATGAGCAGTTCTTC,CASSLDSYNEQFF
NA,TRBJ2-1,TRBD1,TRBV29-1,TGCAGCGCCCGAGGGGGGACAGGGTCCAATGAGCAGTTCTTC,CSARGGTGSNEQFF
NA,TRBJ2-1,NA,TRBV5-1,TGCGCCAGCAGCTTTCTGGCTCAGGCCTCCTACAATGAGCAGTTCTTC,CASSFLAQASYNEQFF
NA,TRBJ1-6,TRBD1,TRBV15,TGTGCCACCAGCAGGTCCGGGACAGGGTTTTCACCCCTCCACTTT,CATSRSGTGFSPLHF
NA,TRBJ2-1,NA,TRBV5-1,TGCGCCAGCAGCTTAGCCGCCCTATGGGAGCGGAGGAAACCCTACAATGAGCAGTTCTTC,CASSLAALWERRKPYNEQFF
NA,TRBJ2-5,NA,TRBV5-1,TGCGCCAGCAGCTTGGGCGGATCGTACCAAGAGACCCAGTACTTC,CASSLGGSYQETQYF
NA,TRBJ1-4,TRBD1,TRBV7-6,TGTGCCAGCAGCTTAGGGAGGTTGGGAAACAGGGGTGAAAAACTGTTTTTT,CASSLGRLGNRGEKLFF
NA,TRBJ1-3,TRBD1,TRBV6-1,TGTGCCAGCAGTGGAGGACAGGGGGCTTCTGGAAACACCATATATTTT,CASSGGQGASGNTIYF
once,TRBJ2-7,NA,TRBV5-1,TGCGCCAGCAGTGAGGGGAGGTACGAGCAGTACTTC,CASSEGRYEQYF
NA,TRBJ2-7,NA,TRBV7-6,TGTGCCAGCAGCTTAGAACAGGGAAACGAGCAGTACTTC,CASSLEQGNEQYF
NA,TRBJ2-3,NA,TRBV4-1,TGCGCCAGCAGCCAAGAAGCGATGACAGACACAGATACGCAGTATTTT,CASSQEAMTDTDTQYF
NA,TRBJ1-2,TRBD1,TRBV5-1,TGCGCCAGCAGCTCAGGGACAGGGGGCCTCTATGGCTACACCTTC,CASSSGTGGLYGYTF
NA,TRBJ1-2,NA,TRBV18,TGTGCCAGCTCACCACCCGGGGGACGAGGCTATGGCTACACCTTC,CASSPPGGRGYGYTF
NA,TRBJ1-2,NA,TRBV5-1,TGCGCCAGCAGCTTGGGTTGGGGCGGCTACACCTTC,CASSLGWGGYTF
NA,TRBJ1-4,NA,TRBV6-1,TGTGCCACCTCACCCGGGGGAACTAATGAAAAACTGTTTTTT,CATSPGGTNEKLFF
NA,TRBJ1-6,NA,TRBV7-8,TGTGCCAGCAGCTTAGGGGCCAGTCCTCTAAGCTCCTATAATTCACCCCTCCACTTT,CASSLGASPLSSYNSPLHF
NA,TRBJ2-7,NA,TRBV11-2,TGTGCCAGCAGCTCCGGGACAGAGCAGTACTTC,CASSSGTEQYF
NA,TRBJ2-5,TRBD2,TRBV5-1,TGCGCCAGCAGCACGGGGACTAGCGGGAGCCACCAAGAGACCCAGTACTTC,CASSTGTSGSHQETQYF
NA,TRBJ2-1,TRBD2,TRBV19,TGTGCCAGTCGTCGACTAGCGCTCAACAATGAGCAGTTCTTC,CASRRLALNNEQFF
NA,TRBJ2-3,TRBD1,TRBV28,TGTGCCAGTTTGGACAGGGGGTCCACAGATACGCAGTATTTT,CASLDRGSTDTQYF
NA,TRBJ1-5,TRBD1,TRBV15,TGTGCCACCAGCATGGACAGGGGGGGAAATCAGCCCCAGCATTTT,CATSMDRGGNQPQHF
once,TRBJ1-3,NA,TRBV11-2,TGTGCCAGCAGCTTTTTGTACAGGGACACCATATATTTT,CASSFLYRDTIYF
NA,TRBJ2-3,TRBD1,TRBV12-5,TGTGCTAGTGGTTTGACAGGGGGCCAGGGCACAGATACGCAGTATTTT,CASGLTGGQGTDTQYF
few,TRBJ2-1,TRBD1,TRBV11-3,TGTGCCAGTCGGACAGGCTTTATGAATGAGCAGTTCTTC,CASRTGFMNEQFF
NA,TRBJ2-2,NA,TRBV9,TGTGCCAGCAGCGCCCATCCCGGGGAGCTGTTTTTT,CASSAHPGELFF
NA,TRBJ1-2,NA,TRBV5-6,TGTGCCAGCAGCCTGGACGGTGGCTACACCTTC,CASSLDGGYTF
NA,TRBJ2-3,TRBD2,TRBV7-9,TGTGCCAGCAGCTTGGGACTAGCGGGAACTTTCACAGATACGCAGTATTTT,CASSLGLAGTFTDTQYF
NA,TRBJ1-3,TRBD1,TRBV6-6,TGTGCCAGCAGCTACAACAGGGGGCTGGAAGGAAACACCATATATTTT,CASSYNRGLEGNTIYF